The present T cell receptor beta chain was sequenced within a study of cytomegalovirus exposure and HLA in healthy donors (dated by TCRdb to 2017 to 2019). With regard to the full study: According to an earlier analysis of around 600 of the donors, about 170 million T cells yielded 95 million to 140 million unique TCR beta sequences and about 300 Gb of sequence data. The study aimed to test whether signatures of past pathogen exposure could be identified by cataloging public T cell receptors. A separate validation cohort of roughly 110 different subjects was used in addition to the approximately 700-subject first cohort. Of the approximately 400 genotyped donors, 65% to 90% were placed in the genetic ancestry cluster associated with self-reported Caucasian donors. HLA typing covered class I and class II loci at four-digit resolution. All discovery cohort repertoires had been generated using a single sequencing platform. Typing coverage differed by locus: A, B, C, DRB1 and DQB1 were typed in roughly 620-640 donors, DQA1 in about 510, DPA1 in 600 to 610, and DPB1 in approximately 450. In a later analysis, previously published TCR beta repertoires from hundreds of donors were re-analyzed and high-resolution HLA genotyping was added so that TCR occurrence patterns could be studied. The study combined high-throughput TCR immunosequencing, statistical association of individual TCRs with disease status, and machine learning to predict cytomegalovirus infection status. The study used immunosequencing to profile the T cell repertoires of several hundred subjects and linked those repertoires to cytomegalovirus serostatus. Because of strong linkage in the cohort, roughly five DR-DQ haplotypes were treated as single units for association and clustering. On average, about 240,000 unique TCR beta nucleotide sequences were sequenced per donor among 398 genotyped donors of the cohort, with 15% to 20% of those sequences being non-productive. The later analysis used no new phenotypic data to find candidate immune exposures, relying instead on TCR beta sequences and their occurrence across donors. In an earlier analysis of roughly 580 of the donors, high-throughput TCR beta sequencing was used to judge whether each TCR beta V gene segment behaved as functional or pseudogenic. Alongside the repertoire data, information on donor age, sex, ethnicity and CMV serostatus was compiled. About 280 gigabases of sequencing data and around 88 million unique TCR sequences made up an early release that covered approximately 650 HLA-typed donors. Genome-wide SNP genotypes for about 65% of the roughly 700 donors were used in a later genetic analysis, which treated that subset as a discovery cohort. What the work shows at the level of the full study, not this receptor alone: In a later analysis, HLA-associated TCR beta chains were found to be more clonally expanded and to have lower generation probabilities than equally common non-associated chains. Only TCR beta chains were sequenced in this cohort, and the absence of alpha or paired-chain data limited detectable features. The classifier was reported to diagnose cytomegalovirus status with high specificity and sensitivity in both the original and validation cohorts. The only immune exposure information available for the cohort was CMV serostatus. The authors suggested that the approach could potentially be extended to other disease states and immunological phenotypes. Broadly in line with IMGT annotations, most TCR beta V segments showed up in productive rearrangements about 87% or about 30% of the time in an earlier analysis of approximately 600 of the donors. A later genetic analysis reported fewer N-insertions in productive TCRs among donors in an Asian-associated ancestry cluster than the roughly 700-donor mean. In a later analysis, several top co-occurrence clusters were reported to appear linked to parvovirus B19, influenza, CMV and Epstein-Barr virus. An association between a missense DCLRE1C variant and V-gene and J-gene trimming of TCR beta chains was found in a later genetic analysis and replicated in an independent cohort. According to a later analysis, TCR association rates differed among HLA loci, with DRB1 alleles showing the most associated TCRs and HLA-C alleles showing the fewest. Across donors, most TCR sequences were observed very rarely, whereas some public TCRs were present in many individuals. A few of the identified cytomegalovirus-associated TCR beta chains were confirmed in vitro to be specific for cytomegalovirus antigens. A further reported finding was that TCR beta sequences accurately predicted the HLA-A and HLA-B alleles for most subjects in the first cohort. The study listed 150 to 200 TCR beta chains as associated with cytomegalovirus. The presence/absence analyses assumed that sequencing depth was roughly uniform across donors, and that assumption may not be true. Linkage disequilibrium might explain the correlated functional status among segregating V segments, but an unknown experimental factor could not be ruled out. Because some donors lacked HLA typing at each locus, the association tests relied only on the typed subset. A cluster of highly shared sequence variants was judged likely to represent a technical artifact of the sequencing pipeline. When HLA alleles, especially DR and DQ, strongly co-occurred, attributing TCR associations to individual alleles was difficult. The earlier analysis of a few hundred of the donors excluded 15 to 20 rarely observed V segments, including chromosome 9 orphons, because counts were too low. In a later analysis, 16,951 TCR beta sequences were associated with specific HLA alleles at a false discovery rate of 0.05. Most CMV-associated TCR beta chains appeared to be HLA-restricted in a later analysis, and the HLA associations seemed to be driven largely by CMV exposure.

In total, approximately 690 healthy bone marrow donors made up the cohort. At the time of sampling, all cohort members were nominally healthy, though unrecorded immune exposures were likely present. The donor tested CMV seronegative and was one of the 352 seronegative cohort members. A peripheral blood sample was collected from each donor, and TCR beta sequencing was performed on peripheral blood mononuclear cells. Genomic DNA was extracted from the blood cell samples with the Qiagen DNeasy Blood Extraction Kit. In the case of this clone: Its binding antigen is unknown. The sample holds no much larger clone one base away, and base qualities are not on file.

The library came from the immunoSEQ multiplex PCR assay. A mixture of 60 forward primers for TCR Vbeta segments and 13 reverse primers for TCR Jbeta segments was used in the multiplex PCR. A multiplex PCR assay on genomic DNA amplified the CDR3 region of rearranged TCR beta genes. The amplified TCR beta libraries were sequenced on the Illumina HiSeq System as 87-base-pair reads. The published analysis was carried out like this. In a later analysis, tens of millions of unique TCR beta chains were counted across the approximately 670 repertoires, and some 10 million of these chains were shared by at least two donors. To remove PCR and sequencing errors, raw reads were error-corrected and collapsed into unique sequences using a nearest-neighbor algorithm that merged closely related sequences. Alignment of CDR3 sequences to IMGT reference sequences was used to assign V, D and J gene segments. For a sequence to be retained, a match of at least six nucleotides was required to both a V gene segment and a J gene segment. A rearrangement was called productive if the CDR3 had no stop codons and remained in frame with V and J, and every other rearrangement was called non-productive. Following IMGT convention, CDR3 was defined as the stretch from the second conserved V-encoded cysteine to the conserved J-encoded phenylalanine. Sequences without an unambiguous match to a single V gene segment were excluded from the earlier analysis of 500 to 700 of the donors. An earlier analysis of approximately 590 of the donors classified V segments as functional when productive rearrangements were above 56.7% and as segregating when the standard deviation between donors was above 5%. A statistical classification framework was built for diagnosing cytomegalovirus status from the catalog of TCR beta chain sequences. V and J gene assignment, in a later analysis, came from comparing TCR nucleotide sequences with IMGT/GENE-DB human TR gene sequences. In a later analysis, CDR3 sequences and most-parsimonious VDJ recombination scenarios were assigned using the TCRdist pipeline. A later analysis defined each TCR beta chain by its CDR3 amino acid sequence plus V-gene family, and excluded reads lacking a unique V-gene family. A later analysis removed 550 to 650 highly shared, low-generation-probability nucleotide sequences to deal with suspected cross-contamination and a sequencing artifact. In a later analysis, a clonal expansion index for each public chain was calculated from normalized within-repertoire ranks of inferred template counts. A later analysis computed generation probabilities with a VDJ recombination model fitted to out-of-frame rearrangements, and checked the results against IGoR. A later analysis scored TCR-TCR, TCR-HLA and TCR-CMV co-occurrence with hypergeometric tests, applying a repertoire-size bias correction to TCR pairs. A later analysis estimated false discovery rates by permuting HLA or CMV assignments 20 times. In a later analysis, co-occurring TCRs were grouped using DBSCAN, and TCRdist sequence similarity was added for clustering within HLA-allele-positive subsets. Repertoires with fewer than 30,000 or more than 120,000 public chains were left out of co-occurrence clustering, as were five repertoires with anomalous nucleotide sharing. TCRdb obtained this table from immuneACCESS and retained in-frame rearrangements with V and J assigned. These tables miss some clones; where compared with another copy, unresolved V genes account for less than half of the shortfall, and the remainder is unexplained. The V and J calls and clone size were taken over from that table, and D and trimming were inferred from the DNA. This sample lists around 180,000 clones; roughly 90% were detected once. The top ten clones comprise less than 0.3% of the sample.

The origin of this receptor is a girl under two years old in good health and CMV-seronegative. The specimen sequenced was PBMCs.

The CDR3 has the sequence CASSEFFRGLGNTIYF. The DNA sequence is TGCGCCAGCAGTGAGTTCTTTAGGGGGCTCGGAAACACCATATATTTT. The chain links TRBV10-1 with TRBJ1-3, and 7 junction bases match TRBD1. Based on the germline V gene (reference sequence), the CDR1 and CDR2 sequences are WNHNN and SYGVQD. Measured from the cysteine to the phenylalanine, the CDR3 is 16 residues long. Only the CDR3 part of the read is kept: 48 bases, read in frame from the first base. For this chain, trimming is 1 base at the V end and 4 bases at the J end, and the number of junction bases without a gene match is 7.